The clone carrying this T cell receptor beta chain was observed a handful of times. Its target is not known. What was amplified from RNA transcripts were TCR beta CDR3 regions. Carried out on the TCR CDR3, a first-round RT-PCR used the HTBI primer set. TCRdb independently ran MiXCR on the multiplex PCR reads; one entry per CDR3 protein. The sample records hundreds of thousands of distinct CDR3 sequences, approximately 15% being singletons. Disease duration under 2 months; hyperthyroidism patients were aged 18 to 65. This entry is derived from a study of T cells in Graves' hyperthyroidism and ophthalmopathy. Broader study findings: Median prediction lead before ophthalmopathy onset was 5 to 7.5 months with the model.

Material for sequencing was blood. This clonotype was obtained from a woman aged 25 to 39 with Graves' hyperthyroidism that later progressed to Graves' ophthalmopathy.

The CDR3 nucleotides read TGTGCCAGCAGGAAGCGGGATTACGAGCAGTACTTC. Protein product: CASRKRDYEQYF. The chain combines TRBV6-1 with TRBJ2-7; 7 nucleotides line up with TRBD2. The CDR3 is 12 residues long. CDR1 MNHNS and CDR2 SASEGT come from the germline V gene. Trimming took 6 bases from V and 4 from J; bases not matched to a gene: 3.